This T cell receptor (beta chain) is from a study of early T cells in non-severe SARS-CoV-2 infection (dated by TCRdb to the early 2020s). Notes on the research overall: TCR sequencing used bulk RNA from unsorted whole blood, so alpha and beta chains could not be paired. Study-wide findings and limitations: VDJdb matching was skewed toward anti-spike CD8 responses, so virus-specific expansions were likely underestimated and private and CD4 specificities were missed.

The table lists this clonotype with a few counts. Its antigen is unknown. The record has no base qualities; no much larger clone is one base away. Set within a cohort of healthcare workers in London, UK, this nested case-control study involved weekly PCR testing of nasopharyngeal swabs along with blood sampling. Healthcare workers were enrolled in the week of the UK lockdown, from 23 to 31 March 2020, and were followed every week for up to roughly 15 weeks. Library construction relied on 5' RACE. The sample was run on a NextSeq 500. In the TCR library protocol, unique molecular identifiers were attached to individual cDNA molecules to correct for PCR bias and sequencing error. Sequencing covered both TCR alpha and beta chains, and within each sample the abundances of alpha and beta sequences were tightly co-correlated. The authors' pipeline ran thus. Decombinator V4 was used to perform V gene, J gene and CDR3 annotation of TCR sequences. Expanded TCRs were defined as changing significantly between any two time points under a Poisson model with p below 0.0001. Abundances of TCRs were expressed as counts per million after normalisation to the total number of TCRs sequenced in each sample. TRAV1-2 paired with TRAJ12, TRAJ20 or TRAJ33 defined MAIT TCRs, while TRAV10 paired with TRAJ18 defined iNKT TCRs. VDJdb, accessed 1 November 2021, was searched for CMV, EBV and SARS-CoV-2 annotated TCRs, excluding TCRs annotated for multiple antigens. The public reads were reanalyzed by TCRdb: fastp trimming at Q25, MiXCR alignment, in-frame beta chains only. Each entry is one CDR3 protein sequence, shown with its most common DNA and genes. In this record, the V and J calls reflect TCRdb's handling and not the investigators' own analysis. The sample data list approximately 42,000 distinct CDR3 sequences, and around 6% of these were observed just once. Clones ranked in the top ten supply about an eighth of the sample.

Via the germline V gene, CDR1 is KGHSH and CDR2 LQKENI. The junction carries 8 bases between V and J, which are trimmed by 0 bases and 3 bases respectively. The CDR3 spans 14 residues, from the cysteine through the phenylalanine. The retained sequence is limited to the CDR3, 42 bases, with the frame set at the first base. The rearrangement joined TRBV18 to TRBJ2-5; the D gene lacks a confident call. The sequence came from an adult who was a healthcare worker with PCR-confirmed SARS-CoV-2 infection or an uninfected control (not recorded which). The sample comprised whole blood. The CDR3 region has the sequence CASSPPGLEETQYF. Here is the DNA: TGTGCCAGCTCACCACCGGGGTTGGAAGAGACCCAGTACTTC. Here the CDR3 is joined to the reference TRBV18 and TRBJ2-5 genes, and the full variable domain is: NAGVMQNPRHLVRRRGQEARLRCSPMKGHSHVYWYRQLPEEGLKFMVYLQKENIIDESGMPKERFSAEFPKEGPSILRIQQVVRGDSAAYFCASSPPGLEETQYFGPGTRLLVL.